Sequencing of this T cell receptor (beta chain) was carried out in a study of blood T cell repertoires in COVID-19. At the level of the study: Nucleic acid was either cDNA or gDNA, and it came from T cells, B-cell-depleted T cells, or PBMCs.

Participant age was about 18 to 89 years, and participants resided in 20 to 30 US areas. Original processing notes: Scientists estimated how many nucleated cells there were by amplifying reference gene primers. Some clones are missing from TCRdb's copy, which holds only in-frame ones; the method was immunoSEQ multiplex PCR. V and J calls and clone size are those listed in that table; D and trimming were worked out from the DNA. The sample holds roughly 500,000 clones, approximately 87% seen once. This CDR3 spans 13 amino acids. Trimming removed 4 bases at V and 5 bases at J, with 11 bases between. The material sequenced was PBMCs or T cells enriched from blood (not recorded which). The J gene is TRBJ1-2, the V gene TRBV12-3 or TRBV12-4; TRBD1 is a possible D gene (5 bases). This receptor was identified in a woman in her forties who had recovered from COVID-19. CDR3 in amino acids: CASSSTTVYGYTF. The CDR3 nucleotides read TGTGCCAGCAGTTCGACGACAGTGTATGGCTACACCTTC.